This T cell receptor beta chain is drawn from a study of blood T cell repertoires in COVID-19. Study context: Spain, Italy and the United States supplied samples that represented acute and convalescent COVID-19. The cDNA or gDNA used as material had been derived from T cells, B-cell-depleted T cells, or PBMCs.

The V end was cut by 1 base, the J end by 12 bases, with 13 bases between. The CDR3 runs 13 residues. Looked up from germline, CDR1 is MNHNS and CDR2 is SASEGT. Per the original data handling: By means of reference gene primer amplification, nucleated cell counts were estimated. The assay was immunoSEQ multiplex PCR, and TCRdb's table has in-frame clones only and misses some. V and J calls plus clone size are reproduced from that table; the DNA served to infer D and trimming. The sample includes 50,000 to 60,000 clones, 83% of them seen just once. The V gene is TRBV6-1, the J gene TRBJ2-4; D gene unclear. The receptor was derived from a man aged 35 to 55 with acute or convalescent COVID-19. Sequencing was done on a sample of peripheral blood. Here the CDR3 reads CASSEVPASAQYF. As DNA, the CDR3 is TGTGCCAGCAGTGAAGTCCCCGCCAGTGCTCAGTACTTC.